This T cell receptor beta chain was recorded in a study of cytomegalovirus exposure and HLA in healthy donors. Comments on this clone: Its antigen is not known.

Study conclusions and caveats: Some TCR beta chains (164 of them) were listed as cytomegalovirus-associated. One variant, a missense change in DCLRE1C, was linked in a later analysis to TCR beta V- and J-gene trimming. Among TCR beta chains of equal frequency, HLA-associated ones were more clonally expanded in a later analysis.

The PCR had 60 Vbeta and 13 Jbeta primers. Profiled with immunoSEQ multiplex PCR; TCRdb holds only in-frame clones, not every one. The repertoire holds about 160,000 clones, with around three quarters as singletons. This TCR came from a man aged 25-45 years in good health and CMV-seropositive. The specimen was PBMCs.

The CDR3 protein is CASSIPRDRTSYEQYF. CDR3 nucleotides: TGTGCCAGCAGTATCCCCCGGGACAGAACCTCCTACGAGCAGTACTTC. The chain recombines TRBV2 with TRBJ2-7, with TRBD1 matching over 7 bases. The V segment lost 5 bases and the J segment 0 bases; nucleotides outside the gene matches: 10. Germline CDR1 reads SNHLY; CDR2 reads FYNNEI. The CDR3 is 16 amino acids.